The entry that follows covers one T cell receptor beta chain sequence. No antigen is known for it. The V gene lost 3 bases and the J gene lost 3 bases, with 13 bases spanning the gap. Germline V CDR1 and CDR2: SGDLS, YYNGEE. The CDR3 totals 14 residues. The data were produced by immunoSEQ multiplex PCR, yet TCRdb's version contains in-frame clones alone and is incomplete. The sample shows tens of thousands of clones, 85% to 95% of them seen only once. The sample belongs to a study of PD-1 blockade in classical Hodgkin lymphoma. Autologous stem cell transplantation was followed by relapse in every patient, and brentuximab vedotin exposure varied. Under best response, outcomes were complete response, partial response or progressive disease. General study findings and limits: A reduction in baseline TCR diversity was reportedly seen in newly diagnosed patients relative to healthy donors. Complete responders' diversity at baseline resembled that of newly diagnosed patients.

The chain carries TRBV9 and TRBJ2-7, with D perhaps being TRBD1 or TRBD2 (5 bases each). This TCR came from a human donor with classical Hodgkin lymphoma. The material was peripheral blood mononuclear cells (PBMCs), obtained at baseline. The CDR3 here is CASSAGLQGYEQYF. In nucleotides, the CDR3 is TGTGCCAGCAGCGCGGGGCTCCAAGGCTACGAGCAGTACTTC.